The 20 T cell receptor beta chains below all came from one sample that was sequenced in a study of cytotoxic CD8 clonotypes in ibrutinib-treated CLL. TCRdb keeps only in-frame clones here, not all; method: immunoSEQ multiplex PCR. In the table there are under 300,000 clones, under 80% of which are singletons. The specimen comprised PBMCs, sampled after 24 months of ibrutinib treatment. Receptors were obtained from a human donor with chronic lymphocytic leukemia.

This clone has only one observation. The V and J genes are TRBV6-5 and TRBJ2-7; 13 nucleotides align to TRBD2. Germline CDR1 reads MNHEY; CDR2 reads SVGAGI. Trimming removed 5 bases from V and 3 bases from J; junction bases left unmatched: 1. The CDR3 contains 14 residues. The CDR3 loop is CASSRTSGSYEQYF. The CDR3 region has the DNA TGTGCCAGCAGTCGGACTAGCGGGAGCTACGAGCAGTACTTC.

J is TRBJ2-7 and V is TRBV9; 8 bases fit TRBD1. The germline V gene encodes CDR1 SGDLS and CDR2 YYNGEE. This CDR3 is 15 amino acids long. V trimming: 5 bases; J trimming: 2 bases; junction bases outside the gene matches: 9. For the CDR3, the DNA is TGTGCCAGCAGTGCAGGGGGCCAGGGAACCTACGAGCAGTACTTC. This encodes CASSAGGQGTYEQYF.

V and J are TRBV12-5 and TRBJ2-1; 8 nucleotides match TRBD2. The CDR3 sequence is 13 residues long. J gave up 8 bases and V 6 bases, and 6 bases lay outside the gene matches. Germline V gives CDR1 LGHNT, CDR2 FRNRAP. The DNA for the CDR3 is TGTGCTAGTGGGGGACTAGGAGGCCATGAGCAGTTCTTC. This sequence encodes CASGGLGGHEQFF.

The chain carries TRBV30 and TRBJ2-5; a possible D gene is TRBD1 (6 bases). The CDR3 consists of 16 residues. V lost 0 bases and J 5 bases, leaving 19 bases between the germline ends. From germline, CDR1 is GTSNPN and CDR2 SVGIG (reference sequence). The CDR3 reads CAWSVRGQGPRETQYF. The CDR3 bases are TGTGCCTGGAGTGTAAGGGGTCAGGGGCCCAGGGAGACCCAGTACTTC.

V usage is TRBV5-1 and J usage is TRBJ2-7, with 9 bases that match TRBD2. CDR1 is SGHRS and CDR2 is YFSETQ in the germline V gene. The CDR3 length is 14 residues. V shed 6 bases and J 2 bases; nucleotides not matched to a gene: 6. The DNA of the CDR3 is TGCGCCAGCAACGAGGCGGGAGGGACCTACGAGCAGTACTTC. Translation: CASNEAGGTYEQYF.

This clone appeared a few times. This chain joins TRBV7-3 and TRBJ2-7, with 14 bases fitting TRBD2. V lost 5 bases, J lost 10 bases, and 4 bases stayed unmatched. The germline gives CDR1 SGHTA, CDR2 FQGTGA. The CDR3 is made up of 13 amino acids. The CDR3 region has the DNA TGTGCCAGCAGCGGCGGGACTAGCGGGAGACAGTACTTC. This encodes CASSGGTSGRQYF.

In its sample, this clone was seen a few times. The J gene is TRBJ2-7, the V gene TRBV7-2, with D perhaps TRBD2 (6 bases). This CDR3 comprises 14 residues. Germline assignment: CDR1 SGHTA and CDR2 FQGNSA. Deletions cut 1 base from V and 3 bases from J, with 10 bases between. This chain's CDR3 is CASSLDGSGYEQYF. The CDR3, as DNA: TGTGCCAGCAGCTTAGACGGGAGTGGCTACGAGCAGTACTTC.

The rearrangement links TRBV2 to TRBJ2-3; weak D call: TRBD1 (6 bases). The germline gives CDR1 SNHLY, CDR2 FYNNEI. The CDR3 runs to 14 residues. The V and J ends lost 6 bases and 0 bases respectively, with 10 bases between them. CDR3 sequence (DNA): TGTGCCAGCAGGCAGGGACATAGCACAGATACGCAGTATTTT. Protein product: CASRQGHSTDTQYF.

The J gene is TRBJ1-1, the V gene TRBV13; D possibly corresponds to TRBD1 (6 bases). The V end lost 5 bases, the J end lost 8 bases, and 12 bases lay between the germline ends. The CDR3 covers 12 residues. Per germline, CDR1 PRHDT and CDR2 FYEKMQ (reference sequence). The CDR3 loop reads CASSSDRREAFF. CDR3 bases: TGTGCCAGCAGCAGCGACAGGAGAGAAGCTTTCTTT.

This clone was counted a few times. The chain uses TRBV7-2 and TRBJ1-1; D is unclear. Trimming cost V 5 bases and J 1 base, with 8 bases left between them. CDR3 length equals 13 residues. In germline, CDR1 is SGHTA, CDR2 FQGNSA. The CDR3 reads CASSPRWNTEAFF. CDR3 DNA: TGTGCCAGCAGCCCCCGGTGGAACACTGAAGCTTTCTTT. Based on the CDR3 plus reference TRBV7-2 and TRBJ1-1, the full variable domain is GAGVSQSPSNKVTEKGKDVELRCDPISGHTALYWYRQSLGQGLEFLIYFQGNSAPDKSGLPSDRFSAERTGGSVSTLTIQRTQQEDSAVYLCASSPRWNTEAFFGQGTRLTVV.

In this sample, this clone turned up once. This sequence joins TRBV28 and TRBJ2-2; no definite D call. This CDR3 is built from 14 residues. Trimming left V 6 bases short and J 5 bases short, with 13 bases between. Germline-derived CDR1 and CDR2 are MDHEN and SYDVKM. The CDR3 DNA follows: TGTGCCAGCAGCATGTCCCAGGCTACCGGGGAGCTGTTTTTT. This encodes CASSMSQATGELFF.

This sequence joins TRBV2 and TRBJ2-4, with D perhaps matching TRBD2 (6 bases). Germline values: CDR1 SNHLY, CDR2 FYNNEI. CDR3 length equals 13 residues. The CDR3 region is CASGWRGKNIQYF. CDR3 nucleotides: TGTGCGTCGGGGTGGAGGGGCAAAAACATTCAGTACTTC.

V usage is TRBV7-9 and J usage is TRBJ2-5; 8 bases agree with TRBD2. This CDR3 has 16 residues. V lost 5 bases, J lost 4 bases, and 12 bases stayed unmatched. Germline loops: CDR1 SEHNR, CDR2 FQNEAQ (reference sequence). The CDR3 nucleotides are TGTGCCAGCAGCCCGGCGGTGTCTGCGGGAGGAGAGACCCAGTACTTC. Residues: CASSPAVSAGGETQYF. Variable domain in full (rest from reference TRBV7-9 and TRBJ2-5): DTGVSQNPRHKITKRGQNVTFRCDPISEHNRLYWYRQTLGQGPEFLTYFQNEAQLEKSRLLSDRFSAERPKGSFSTLEIQRTEQGDSAMYLCASSPAVSAGGETQYFGPGTRLLVL.

This clone was recorded a few times. This chain uses TRBV12-5 with TRBJ1-2, with 7 bases lining up with TRBD1. The CDR3 sequence is 13 residues long. J gave up 1 base and V 4 bases, and 0 bases lay outside the gene matches. From germline, CDR1 is LGHNT and CDR2 FRNRAP. CDR3 DNA: TGTGCTAGTGGTTGGGACAGTAACTATGGCTACACCTTC. Its protein is CASGWDSNYGYTF.

The rearrangement joins TRBV11-1 to TRBJ2-1; 8 bases line up with TRBD2. Germline CDR1 is SGHAT and CDR2 is FQDESV (reference sequence). Trimming took 2 bases from V and 7 from J; bases not matched to a gene: 10. The CDR3 has 16 residues. The CDR3 bases are TGTGCCAGCAGCTTATTAGTTCCGGGACTAGGAAATGAGCAGTTCTTC. Amino acids: CASSLLVPGLGNEQFF.

This chain uses TRBV5-4 with TRBJ2-3; D gene ambiguous. The CDR3 runs to 14 residues. V shed 7 bases and J shed 2 bases, with 14 bases lying between them. Germline-derived CDR1 and CDR2 are SGHNT and YYREEE (reference sequence). The CDR3 sequence: CASAAGPLTDTQYF. In DNA, the CDR3 is TGTGCCAGCGCTGCTGGGCCCCTCACAGATACGCAGTATTTT.

The genes are TRBV29-1 and TRBJ2-7; D is unclear. Germline CDR1 SQVTM, CDR2 ANQGSEA. CDR3 length: 14 residues. Trimming pared 2 bases from V and 0 bases from J, leaving 11 bases between. CDR3 in DNA: TGCAGCGTTGAAAGTGCCACAGCCTCCTACGAGCAGTACTTC. It encodes CSVESATASYEQYF.

The genes are TRBV13 and TRBJ1-1; 9 nucleotides align to TRBD1. This CDR3 contains 16 residues. V was pared by 4 bases and J by 0 bases, with 6 bases of the junction left unmatched. Germline CDR1 and CDR2: PRHDT and FYEKMQ (reference sequence). CDR3 bases: TGTGCCAGCAGCTCCTGGACAGGGGCAATGAACACTGAAGCTTTCTTT. As protein: CASSSWTGAMNTEAFF.

V and J are TRBV7-2 and TRBJ2-1, with D possibly being TRBD2 (6 bases). Looked up from germline, CDR1 is SGHTA and CDR2 is FQGNSA. The CDR3 covers 15 residues. The V end was cut by 3 bases, the J end by 2 bases, with 11 bases between. The CDR3 DNA is TGTGCCAGCAGCTTGGCGGGAAGTACCTACAATGAGCAGTTCTTC. Encoded protein: CASSLAGSTYNEQFF.

This clone has more than one count but fewer than ten. V is TRBV6-1 and J is TRBJ2-7, with no clear D. Germline CDR1 MNHNS, CDR2 SASEGT. With 2 bases removed from V and 3 bases from J, the gap between germline ends came to 11 bases. The length of the CDR3 is 14 residues. This chain's CDR3 is CASSERRVDYEQYF. The CDR3 nucleotides read TGTGCCAGCAGTGAACGGAGAGTTGACTACGAGCAGTACTTC.